One and the same sample provided the 30 T cell receptor beta chains below, sequenced in a study of regulatory T cells in long-lasting Graves disease. As to time point: persistent/refractory GD, antithyroid drugs over 5 years with positive TRAb. With RNA extracted from PBMCs as input, the TCR library was made. HTBI primers from iRepertoire and Arm-PCR of CDR3 regions yielded the TCR beta libraries. TCRdb reanalysed the multiplex PCR reads using MiXCR and keeps one entry per CDR3 protein. The sample holds about 290,000 distinct CDR3 sequences; around 20% are singletons and the top ten take 56%. The sequencing used peripheral blood mononuclear cells (PBMCs), collected when the disease was refractory, from a patient treated with antithyroid drugs. These receptor sequences come from a female donor with Graves disease.

This clonotype has ten or more counts. V usage is TRBV28 and J usage is TRBJ2-5, with a possible D match to TRBD2 (6 bases). The CDR3 covers 13 residues. Trimming removed 5 bases from V and 12 bases from J, with 19 bases in between. Germline CDR1 and CDR2: MDHEN and SYDVKM. In DNA form, the CDR3 reads TGTGCCAGCAGTCCGCCACCCCGGGACTTGAAGTACTTC. This encodes CASSPPPRDLKYF.

This clonotype appeared many times. J is TRBJ1-2 and V is TRBV6-1; a possible D gene is TRBD1 (5 bases). CDR3 length: 12 amino acids. Trimming removed 6 bases from V and 4 bases from J, with 9 bases in between. Per germline, CDR1 MNHNS and CDR2 SASEGT. This CDR3 is CASSDSFYGYTF. The CDR3 DNA follows: TGTGCCAGCAGCGACAGTTTCTATGGCTACACCTTC.

This clonotype appeared many times. The DNA of the CDR3 is TGTGCCAGCAGCCCCTATCCAGGCATGAACACTGAAGCTTTCTTT. Translation gives CASSPYPGMNTEAFF. This rearrangement joins TRBV28 to TRBJ1-1; D uncertain. CDR1 and CDR2 from the germline V gene are MDHEN and SYDVKM. The CDR3 runs to 15 residues. V was cut by 6 bases and J by 0 bases, with 14 bases left in between.

The V call is TRBV9, the J call TRBJ1-1; D is uncertain. Germline CDR1 SGDLS, CDR2 YYNGEE. The V and J ends lost 2 bases and 4 bases respectively, with 12 bases between them. This CDR3 spans 14 amino acids. The CDR3 nucleotides read TGTGCCAGCAGCGTTGGCCTAACTAGCACTGAAGCTTTCTTT. It translates to CASSVGLTSTEAFF.

This clonotype was detected ten times or more. The CDR3: CASSESGSSGNTIYF. DNA for the CDR3: TGTGCCAGCAGTGAGAGTGGCAGCTCTGGAAACACCATATATTTT. This chain joins TRBV2 and TRBJ1-3; D uncertain. V was trimmed by 3 bases and J by 0 bases, leaving 9 bases between them. CDR1 is SNHLY, CDR2 FYNNEI, per germline. The CDR3 is 15 residues long.

In its sample, this clonotype was seen many times. The chain couples TRBV7-9 to TRBJ2-5, with D hard to call. V dropped 1 base and J dropped 4 bases, with 7 bases sitting between them. Germline CDR1 and CDR2: SEHNR and FQNEAQ (reference sequence). This CDR3 region has 13 residues. The CDR3 region is CASSLEDGETQYF. CDR3 coding DNA: TGTGCCAGCAGCTTAGAAGACGGAGAGACCCAGTACTTC.

This clonotype was seen repeatedly, ten times or more. The gene calls are TRBV11-2 and TRBJ2-5, with D possibly being TRBD1 or TRBD2 (5 bases each). Germline values: CDR1 SGHAT, CDR2 FQNNGV. Trimming cost V 1 base and J 0 bases, with 18 bases left between them. The CDR3 runs to 18 residues. The CDR3 here is CASSLGRDGTLYQETQYF. CDR3 DNA sequence: TGTGCCAGCAGCTTAGGCCGGGACGGCACCTTGTACCAAGAGACCCAGTACTTC.

The V call is TRBV28, the J call TRBJ2-2; 9 positions agree with TRBD1. The CDR3 has 17 residues. Germline values: CDR1 MDHEN, CDR2 SYDVKM. Trimming took 2 bases from V and 5 from J; bases not matched to a gene: 9. CDR3 in amino acids: CASSLPPGQGKTGELFF. CDR3 nucleotide sequence: TGTGCCAGCAGTTTACCACCGGGACAGGGCAAAACCGGGGAGCTGTTTTTT. The variable domain in full, completed from reference TRBV28 and TRBJ2-2, reads DVKVTQSSRYLVKRTGEKVFLECVQDMDHENMFWYRQDPGLGLRLIYFSYDVKMKEKGDIPEGYSVSREKKERFSLILESASTNQTSMYLCASSLPPGQGKTGELFFGEGSRLTVL.

Many counts were recorded for this clonotype. This rearrangement joins TRBV11-3 to TRBJ2-1, with 7 bases lining up with TRBD1. Germline V gene lookup returns CDR1 SGHNT and CDR2 YENEEA. The CDR3 runs 15 residues. The V and J ends lost 6 bases and 0 bases, in that order; junction bases with no gene match: 5. CDR3 DNA sequence: TGTGCCAGCAGTCAGACAGGGACCTCCTACAATGAGCAGTTCTTC. Translation gives CASSQTGTSYNEQFF.

The rearrangement joins TRBV5-4 to TRBJ1-2, with D possibly matching TRBD1 (5 bases). This CDR3 has 15 amino acids. The V and J ends lost 2 bases and 3 bases respectively, with 14 bases between them. Germline values: CDR1 SGHNT, CDR2 YYREEE (reference sequence). The CDR3 DNA reads TGTGCCAGCAGCTTTGTTTTAGGAGGGGACTATGGCTACACCTTC. Its protein is CASSFVLGGDYGYTF.

The V call is TRBV7-2, the J call TRBJ2-7; D may be TRBD2 (6 bases). Germline-derived CDR1 and CDR2 are SGHTA and FQGNSA. V was cut by 1 base and J by 3 bases, with 10 bases left in between. The CDR3 runs 14 residues. As DNA, the CDR3 is TGTGCCAGCAGCTTAGTGGCGGGAATCTACGAGCAGTACTTC. Protein: CASSLVAGIYEQYF.

This clonotype was found a few times. This may be a read error, as it is one base from a much larger clone. For the CDR3, the DNA is TGCGCCAGCAGCTTGGTCGGACAGGACTACGAGCAGTACTTC. Protein sequence: CASSLVGQDYEQYF. V usage is TRBV5-1 and J usage is TRBJ2-7, with TRBD1 matching over 7 bases. Germline V lookup: CDR1 SGHRS, CDR2 YFSETQ. J gave up 3 bases and V 0 bases, and 3 bases lay outside the gene matches. CDR3 length equals 14 residues.

The chain links TRBV28 to TRBJ2-1; the D gene is possibly TRBD1 (6 bases). Per germline, CDR1 MDHEN and CDR2 SYDVKM. The CDR3 consists of 15 residues. V lost 5 bases and J lost 5, with 16 bases in between. CDR3 nucleotide sequence: TGTGCCAGCAGTGGCCGGGACACCTATGACAATGAGCAGTTCTTC. This gives the protein CASSGRDTYDNEQFF.

This clonotype was seen at least ten times. V gene TRBV28 combines with J gene TRBJ1-6; perhaps TRBD1 as D (5 bases). The CDR3 loop spans 15 amino acids. Germline lookup yields CDR1 MDHEN and CDR2 SYDVKM. V was clipped by 8 bases and J by 7 bases, with 18 bases between them. CDR3 region: CASLVSGVVNSPLHF. In DNA, the CDR3 is TGTGCCAGCTTAGTGTCGGGGGTCGTCAATTCACCCCTCCACTTT.

The table lists this clonotype with many counts. The chain is built from TRBV28 and TRBJ1-6; D gene ambiguous. This CDR3 is 12 amino acids long. The V gene lost 5 bases and the J gene lost 10 bases, with 9 bases spanning the gap. Per germline, CDR1 MDHEN and CDR2 SYDVKM. CDR3 protein: CASSTAGSPLHF. The DNA for the CDR3 is TGTGCCAGCAGTACTGCTGGATCACCCCTCCACTTT.

This clonotype was observed many times. V is TRBV2 and J is TRBJ2-7; D remains ambiguous. Germline values: CDR1 SNHLY, CDR2 FYNNEI. The CDR3 runs to 14 residues. V lost 4 bases to trimming and J lost 0 bases, with 10 bases between them. The CDR3 DNA reads as TGTGCCAGCAGTGTAAGACAAATCTCCTACGAGCAGTACTTC. Its translation is CASSVRQISYEQYF. Combining the CDR3 with reference TRBV2 and TRBJ2-7 gives the whole variable domain EPEVTQTPSHQVTQMGQEVILRCVPISNHLYFYWYRQILGQKVEFLVSFYNNEISEKSEIFDDQFSVERPDGSNFTLKIRSTKLEDSAMYFCASSVRQISYEQYFGPGTRLTVT.

This clonotype was seen more than once but under ten times. The rearrangement joins TRBV12-3 or TRBV12-4 to TRBJ1-6; D remains ambiguous. This CDR3 region has 14 residues. Trimming pared 3 bases from V and 6 bases from J, leaving 9 bases between. CDR3 DNA sequence: TGTGCCAGCAGTTTGTACGGACCTAATTCACCCCTCCACTTT. Residues: CASSLYGPNSPLHF.

The chain joins TRBV7-2 to TRBJ1-1; D might be TRBD1 (6 bases). The CDR3 is 15 amino acids. Between the trimmed V and J ends, which lost 1 base and 0 bases, there was a span of 9 bases. The germline CDR1 and CDR2 sequences are SGHTA and FQGNSA. CDR3 in DNA: TGTGCCAGCAGCTTAGGGGGGGCCATGAACACTGAAGCTTTCTTT. Amino acid sequence: CASSLGGAMNTEAFF.

This clonotype was found a few times. The chain links TRBV19 to TRBJ2-7, with 8 bases matching TRBD2. From germline, CDR1 is LNHDA and CDR2 SQIVND (reference sequence). CDR3 size: 15 residues. V shed 5 bases, J shed 0 bases, and the junction held 6 bases outside the gene matches. This CDR3 reads CASSQTTSVSYEQYF. CDR3 bases: TGTGCCAGTAGTCAAACGACTAGCGTCTCCTACGAGCAGTACTTC.

The gene calls are TRBV9 and TRBJ2-7; D possibly corresponds to TRBD2 (6 bases). V lost 4 bases, J lost 7 bases, and 15 bases lay in between. The V gene's germline CDR1 is SGDLS and CDR2 YYNGEE. CDR3 size: 13 residues. CDR3 DNA: TGTGCCAGCAGCTCGAGATGGGGGGAAGAGCAGTACTTC. This codes for CASSSRWGEEQYF.

The V gene is TRBV20-1, the J gene TRBJ1-4; D ambiguous. Germline V gene lookup returns CDR1 DFQATT and CDR2 SNEGSKA (reference sequence). This CDR3 has 12 residues. The V and J ends lost 4 bases and 4 bases respectively, with 7 bases between them. The CDR3 coding sequence is TGCAGTGCTATCGGGGATAATGAAAAACTGTTTTTT. It is translated as CSAIGDNEKLFF.

The CDR3 sequence: CASSGTGVSTDTQYF. DNA for the CDR3: TGTGCCAGCAGCGGGACAGGGGTTAGCACAGATACGCAGTATTTT. This chain connects TRBV27 to TRBJ2-3; 10 bases map to TRBD1. Germline CDR1 MNHEY, CDR2 SMNVEV (reference sequence). This CDR3 is built from 15 residues. Losses at the gene ends were 6 bases for V and 0 bases for J; bases not matched to a gene: 3.

V usage is TRBV27 and J usage is TRBJ1-6; D not resolved. V lost 2 bases and J lost 9, with 11 bases in between. This CDR3 is built from 14 residues. Germline lookup yields CDR1 MNHEY and CDR2 SMNVEV (reference sequence). The CDR3 region is CASSLDLSGSPLHF. The CDR3 nucleotides are TGTGCCAGCAGTTTAGACCTCTCGGGTTCACCCCTCCACTTT.

This clonotype was recorded at least ten times. V and J are TRBV7-2 and TRBJ2-7; possible D gene TRBD2, 5 bases. Germline V gene data show CDR1 as SGHTA and CDR2 as FQGNSA. Trimming shortened V by 5 bases and J by 0 bases, and 14 bases separated the two germline ends. The CDR3 consists of 15 residues. This CDR3 is CASSLPQEVSYEQYF. In nucleotides, the CDR3 is TGTGCCAGCAGCCTCCCTCAGGAGGTCTCCTACGAGCAGTACTTC.

This clonotype was detected only a few times. The chain is built from TRBV28 and TRBJ1-4; a possible D gene is TRBD1 (5 bases). Germline V gene lookup returns CDR1 MDHEN and CDR2 SYDVKM. Between the trimmed V and J ends, which lost 3 bases and 4 bases, there was a span of 15 bases. This CDR3 spans 16 amino acids. This CDR3 is CASSFMVGAGNEKLFF. The DNA of the CDR3 is TGTGCCAGCAGTTTCATGGTTGGGGCCGGTAATGAAAAACTGTTTTTT.

This clonotype was detected ten times or more. The chain is built from TRBV20-1 and TRBJ2-7; 11 bases map to TRBD2. The CDR3 length is 13 residues. CDR1 and CDR2 from the germline V gene are DFQATT and SNEGSKA (reference sequence). V gave up 6 bases and J gave up 3 bases; unmatched junction bases: 4. The CDR3 DNA follows: TGCAGTGCCATGGGACTAGCGGACTACGAGCAGTACTTC. Translation: CSAMGLADYEQYF.

There are a few counts of this clonotype. The rearrangement joins TRBV28 to TRBJ2-7; 7 positions match TRBD1. Losses at the gene ends were 4 bases for V and 3 bases for J; bases not matched to a gene: 12. The CDR3 extends over 16 amino acids. Germline V gene lookup returns CDR1 MDHEN and CDR2 SYDVKM. CDR3 in amino acids: CASSWTGTDYYYEQYF. CDR3 nucleotide sequence: TGTGCCAGCAGTTGGACCGGGACAGATTATTACTACGAGCAGTACTTC.

The gene calls are TRBV7-9 and TRBJ1-4, with a tentative D call TRBD1 (5 bases). CDR1 SEHNR and CDR2 FQNEAQ come from the germline V gene (reference sequence). The CDR3 has 16 residues. V lost 1 base to trimming and J lost 5 bases, with 14 bases between them. The CDR3 DNA sequence: TGTGCCAGCAGCTTAGGATTTGACAGACTGAATGAAAAACTGTTTTTT. This sequence encodes CASSLGFDRLNEKLFF.

This clonotype has at least ten counts. The chain links TRBV6-1 to TRBJ2-2; D ambiguous. Germline V gene lookup returns CDR1 MNHNS and CDR2 SASEGT. Trimming took off 6 bases at V and 7 bases at J, with 12 bases between the two ends. The CDR3 runs to 13 residues. CDR3 sequence reads: CASSPQIFGELFF. CDR3 bases: TGTGCCAGCAGCCCCCAAATCTTCGGGGAGCTGTTTTTT.

This clonotype has ten or more counts. This sequence joins TRBV7-9 and TRBJ2-5; D is uncertain. The germline V and J ends were trimmed by 5 bases and 7 bases, with 11 bases remaining between them. The CDR3 totals 12 residues. The germline V gene has CDR1 SEHNR and CDR2 FQNEAQ (reference sequence). CDR3 DNA: TGTGCCAGCAGCCCCCCCGGTTGGACCCAGTACTTC. This sequence encodes CASSPPGWTQYF.